These T cell receptor beta chains were read from a single sample in a study of blood T cell repertoires in COVID-19. Profiling relied on immunoSEQ multiplex PCR, and the TCRdb table lists in-frame clones only, not all of them. Among tens of thousands of clones listed, about four fifths were seen once. The sequencing input was peripheral blood. The receptors derive from a woman aged 60-75 years with acute or convalescent COVID-19. The CDR3 runs from the conserved cysteine through the conserved F or W. Each record gives: V gene, J gene, clone size, D gene, CDR3 DNA, CDR3 protein. The D gene is left open where the match is weak. Some rows mark clone size as missing; the rest say once, few, many or name a class of expanded clone.

>TRBV6-2/TRBV6-3|TRBJ1-1|-|-
TGTGCCAGCAGTTACTCGGGCACGTTATCATTGAACACTGAAGCTTTCTTT
CASSYSGTLSLNTEAFF
>TRBV29-1|TRBJ2-2|-|TRBD1
TGCAGCGTTGTGGACAGGGGGAACACCGGGGAGCTGTTTTTT
CSVVDRGNTGELFF
>TRBV18|TRBJ2-3|-|TRBD2
TGTGCCAGCTCACCCCCTAGCGGGAGAATGACAGATACGCAGTATTTT
CASSPPSGRMTDTQYF
>TRBV7-6|TRBJ2-7|-|TRBD1
TGTGCCAGCAGCTCGGGGACAGGTTCCTACGAGCAGTACTTC
CASSSGTGSYEQYF
>TRBV28|TRBJ2-7|-|TRBD2
TGTGCCAGCAGTTCAGGGGGACTAGCGGGAACCAGCTCCTACGAGCAGTACTTC
CASSSGGLAGTSSYEQYF
>TRBV19|TRBJ1-5|once|TRBD1
TGTGCCAGTAGGCGAACAGGGGGCCGAAGCAATCAGCCCCAGCATTTT
CASRRTGGRSNQPQHF
>TRBV6-1|TRBJ2-2|-|-
TGTGCCAGCAGTGACCTAGACAGGTCTGGCACCGGGGAGCTGTTTTTT
CASSDLDRSGTGELFF
>TRBV11-2|TRBJ2-3|-|TRBD2
TGTGCCAGCAGCGTAAATAGCGGGAGGGCCAGAGATACGCAGTATTTT
CASSVNSGRARDTQYF
>TRBV7-2|TRBJ2-3|once|-
TGTGCCAGCAGCGACTACCGACTAACCGCTAGCACAGATACGCAGTATTTT
CASSDYRLTASTDTQYF
>TRBV3-1/TRBV3-2|TRBJ1-5|-|-
TGTGCCAGCAGCCAAACTCTGGGCAATCAGCCCCAGCATTTT
CASSQTLGNQPQHF
>TRBV5-4|TRBJ1-1|-|-
TGTGCCAGCAGTTCTAGAGTGGGGAACACTGAAGCTTTCTTT
CASSSRVGNTEAFF
>TRBV29-1|TRBJ1-2|-|TRBD1
TGCAGCGTTTATAACAGGGGGTACTATGGCTACACCTTC
CSVYNRGYYGYTF
>TRBV7-2|TRBJ2-7|-|-
TGTGCCAGCAGCCCTCCAAACAGGGATAACGAGCAGTACTTC
CASSPPNRDNEQYF
>TRBV5-1|TRBJ1-4|-|-
TGCGCCAGCAGCTTGTCTGGCCGCCCCCGGGACAAGAATGAAAAACTGTTTTTT
CASSLSGRPRDKNEKLFF
>TRBV19|TRBJ2-3|-|-
TGTGCCAGTAGTCGTCAGGGGGGCCCAGATACGCAGTATTTT
CASSRQGGPDTQYF
>TRBV5-1|TRBJ1-4|-|TRBD1
TGCGCCAGCAGCTTGGGGGGACAGACGAATGAAAAACTGTTTTTT
CASSLGGQTNEKLFF